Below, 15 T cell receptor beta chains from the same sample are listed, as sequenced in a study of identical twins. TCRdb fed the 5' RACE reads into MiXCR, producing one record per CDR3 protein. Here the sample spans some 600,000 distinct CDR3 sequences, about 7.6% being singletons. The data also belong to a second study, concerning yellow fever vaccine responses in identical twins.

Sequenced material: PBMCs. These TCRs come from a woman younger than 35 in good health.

This chain's CDR3 is CAISESEAGELFF. The DNA of the CDR3 is TGTGCCATCAGTGAGTCTGAAGCCGGGGAGCTGTTTTTT. V is TRBV10-3 and J is TRBJ2-2; D unresolved. CDR1 and CDR2 (germline): ENHRY, SYGVKD. The CDR3 loop spans 13 amino acids. V was shortened by 0 bases and J by 6 bases, with 5 bases between the two germline ends.

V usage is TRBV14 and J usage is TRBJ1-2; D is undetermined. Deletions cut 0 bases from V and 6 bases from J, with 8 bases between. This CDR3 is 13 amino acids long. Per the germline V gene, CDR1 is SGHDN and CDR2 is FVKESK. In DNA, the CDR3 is TGTGCCAGCAGCCAAGATTTGGGCGATGGCTACACCTTC. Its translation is CASSQDLGDGYTF.

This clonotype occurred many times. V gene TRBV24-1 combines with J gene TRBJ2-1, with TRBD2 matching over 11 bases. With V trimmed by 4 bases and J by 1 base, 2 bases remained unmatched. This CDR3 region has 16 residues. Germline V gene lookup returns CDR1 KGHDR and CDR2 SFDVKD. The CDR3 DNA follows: TGTGCCACCAGTGAGGTAGCGGGAGGGTCCTACAATGAGCAGTTCTTC. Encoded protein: CATSEVAGGSYNEQFF.

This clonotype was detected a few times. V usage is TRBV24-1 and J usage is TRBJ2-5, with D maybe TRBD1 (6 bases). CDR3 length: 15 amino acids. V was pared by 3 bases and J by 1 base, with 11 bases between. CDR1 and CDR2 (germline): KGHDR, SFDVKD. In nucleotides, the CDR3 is TGTGCCACCAGTGATCCTGACAGGCGCCAAGAGACCCAGTACTTC. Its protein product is CATSDPDRRQETQYF.

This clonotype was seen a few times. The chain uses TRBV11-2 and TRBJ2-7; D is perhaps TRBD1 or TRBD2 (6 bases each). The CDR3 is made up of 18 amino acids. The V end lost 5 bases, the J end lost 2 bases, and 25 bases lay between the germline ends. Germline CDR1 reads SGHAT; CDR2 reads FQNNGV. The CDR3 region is CASSRTLGFGGPPYEQYF. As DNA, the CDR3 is TGTGCCAGCAGCCGAACCCTGGGTTTTGGGGGGCCACCCTACGAGCAGTACTTC.

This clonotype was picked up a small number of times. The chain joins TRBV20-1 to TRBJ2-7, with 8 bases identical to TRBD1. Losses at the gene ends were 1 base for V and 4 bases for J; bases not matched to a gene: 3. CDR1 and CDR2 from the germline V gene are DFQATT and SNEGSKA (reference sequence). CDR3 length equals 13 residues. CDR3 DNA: TGCAGTGCTAGAGGGACAGGGACTTACGAGCAGTACTTC. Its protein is CSARGTGTYEQYF.

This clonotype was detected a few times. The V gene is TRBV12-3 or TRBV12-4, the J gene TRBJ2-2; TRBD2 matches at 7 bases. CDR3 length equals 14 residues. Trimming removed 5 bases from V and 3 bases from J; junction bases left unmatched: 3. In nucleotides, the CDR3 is TGTGCCAGCAGTACTAGCGCTTACACCGGGGAGCTGTTTTTT. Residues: CASSTSAYTGELFF.

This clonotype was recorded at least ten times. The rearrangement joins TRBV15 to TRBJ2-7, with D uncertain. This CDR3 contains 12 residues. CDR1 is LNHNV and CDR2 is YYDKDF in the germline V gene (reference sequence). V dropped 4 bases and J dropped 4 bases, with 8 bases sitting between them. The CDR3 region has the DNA TGTGCCACCAGCACGGATATTTACGAGCAGTACTTC. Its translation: CATSTDIYEQYF.

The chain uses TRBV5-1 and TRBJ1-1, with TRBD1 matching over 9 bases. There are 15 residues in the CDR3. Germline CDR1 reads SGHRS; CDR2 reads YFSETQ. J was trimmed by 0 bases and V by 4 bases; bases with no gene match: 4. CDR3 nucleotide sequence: TGCGCCAGCAGCGTCGGGACAGGGATGAACACTGAAGCTTTCTTT. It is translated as CASSVGTGMNTEAFF.

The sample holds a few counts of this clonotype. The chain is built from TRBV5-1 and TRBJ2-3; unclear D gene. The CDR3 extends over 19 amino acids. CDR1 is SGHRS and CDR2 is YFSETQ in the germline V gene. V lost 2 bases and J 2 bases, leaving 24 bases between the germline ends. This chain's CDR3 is CASSFALGAPNLLTDTQYF. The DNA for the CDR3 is TGCGCCAGCAGCTTTGCGCTAGGTGCTCCTAATCTCCTCACAGATACGCAGTATTTT.

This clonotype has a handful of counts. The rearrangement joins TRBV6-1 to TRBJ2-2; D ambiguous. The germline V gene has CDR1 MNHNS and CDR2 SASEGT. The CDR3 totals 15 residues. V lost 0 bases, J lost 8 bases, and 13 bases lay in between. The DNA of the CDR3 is TGTGCCAGCAGTGAAGCGTCAGCAATCATTGGGGAGCTGTTTTTT. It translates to CASSEASAIIGELFF.

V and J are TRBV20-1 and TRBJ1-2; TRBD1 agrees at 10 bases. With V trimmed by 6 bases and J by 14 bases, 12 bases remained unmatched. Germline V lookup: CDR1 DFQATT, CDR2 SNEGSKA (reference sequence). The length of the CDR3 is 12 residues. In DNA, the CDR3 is TGCAGTGCGGCGGGACAGGGGATGAGAGGGACCTTC. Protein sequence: CSAAGQGMRGTF.

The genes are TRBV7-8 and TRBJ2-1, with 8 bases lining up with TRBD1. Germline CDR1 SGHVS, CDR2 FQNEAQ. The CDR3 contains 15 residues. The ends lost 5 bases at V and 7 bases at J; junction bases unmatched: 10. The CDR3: CASSPGQGKMNEQFF. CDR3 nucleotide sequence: TGTGCCAGCAGCCCCGGACAGGGAAAGATGAATGAGCAGTTCTTC.

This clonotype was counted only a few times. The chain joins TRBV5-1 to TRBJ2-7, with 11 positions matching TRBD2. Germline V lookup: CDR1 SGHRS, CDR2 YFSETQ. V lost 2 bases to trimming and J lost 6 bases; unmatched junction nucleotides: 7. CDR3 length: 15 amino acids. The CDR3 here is CASSLTLAGGFEQYF. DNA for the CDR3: TGCGCCAGCAGCTTAACGCTAGCGGGAGGTTTCGAGCAGTACTTC. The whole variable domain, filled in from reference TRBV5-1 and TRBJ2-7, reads KAGVTQTPRYLIKTRGQQVTLSCSPISGHRSVSWYQQTPGQGLQFLFEYFSETQRNKGNFPGRFSGRQFSNSRSEMNVSTLELGDSALYLCASSLTLAGGFEQYFGPGTRLTVT.

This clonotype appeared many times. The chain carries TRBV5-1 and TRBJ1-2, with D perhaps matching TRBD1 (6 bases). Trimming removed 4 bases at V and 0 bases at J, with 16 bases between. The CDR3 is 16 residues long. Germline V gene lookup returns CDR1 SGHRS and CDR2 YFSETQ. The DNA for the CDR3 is TGCGCCAGCAGCCCGGGACAAGGCAACACTAACTATGGCTACACCTTC. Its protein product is CASSPGQGNTNYGYTF.